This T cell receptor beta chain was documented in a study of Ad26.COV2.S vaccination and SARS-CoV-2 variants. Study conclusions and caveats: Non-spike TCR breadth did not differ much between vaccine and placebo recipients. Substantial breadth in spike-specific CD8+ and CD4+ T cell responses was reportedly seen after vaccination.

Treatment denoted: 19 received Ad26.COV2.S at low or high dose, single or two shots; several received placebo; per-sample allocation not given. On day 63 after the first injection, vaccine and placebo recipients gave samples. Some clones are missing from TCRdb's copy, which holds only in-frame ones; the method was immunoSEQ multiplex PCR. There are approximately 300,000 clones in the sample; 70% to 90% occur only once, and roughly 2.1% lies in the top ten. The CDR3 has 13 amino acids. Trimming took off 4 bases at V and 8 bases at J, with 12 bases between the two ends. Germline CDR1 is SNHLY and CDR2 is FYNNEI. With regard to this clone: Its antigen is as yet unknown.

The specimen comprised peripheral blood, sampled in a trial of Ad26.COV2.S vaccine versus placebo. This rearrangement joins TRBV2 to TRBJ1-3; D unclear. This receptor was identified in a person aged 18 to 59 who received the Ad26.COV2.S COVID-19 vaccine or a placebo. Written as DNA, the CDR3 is TGTGCCAGCAGTGTTGAGGGTGGGCACACCATATATTTT. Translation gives CASSVEGGHTIYF.